Below are 8 T cell receptor beta chains sequenced from a single sample in a study of blood T cell repertoires in COVID-19. The method was immunoSEQ multiplex PCR; TCRdb's version includes in-frame clones alone and lacks a portion of them. The data contain hundreds of thousands of clones, over 75% of them singletons. The source material was peripheral blood. These receptor sequences come from a human donor in a cohort sampled during active COVID-19.

The V and J genes are TRBV5-1 and TRBJ2-2, with D tentatively TRBD2 (6 bases). The CDR3 contains 15 residues. V lost 9 bases to trimming and J lost 1 base, with 16 bases between them. Germline V gives CDR1 SGHRS, CDR2 YFSETQ. Here the CDR3 DNA reads TGCGCCACTTCCCCGAGTAGCGGGAACACCGGGGAGCTGTTTTTT. This encodes CATSPSSGNTGELFF. Supplemented by reference TRBV5-1 and TRBJ2-2, the full variable domain reads KAGVTQTPRYLIKTRGQQVTLSCSPISGHRSVSWYQQTPGQGLQFLFEYFSETQRNKGNFPGRFSGRQFSNSRSEMNVSTLELGDSALYLCATSPSSGNTGELFFGEGSRLTVL.

This clone appeared once. J is TRBJ2-5 and V is TRBV28; tentatively, D is TRBD2 (6 bases). This CDR3 has 13 amino acids. Trimming removed 8 bases at V and 3 bases at J, with 13 bases between. Germline CDR1 MDHEN, CDR2 SYDVKM. The CDR3 region has the DNA TGTGCCAGCTTAAGTTCGGGGGAAGAGACCCAGTACTTC. The encoded protein is CASLSSGEETQYF.

Note on this clone: One junction end disagrees with the germline gene, perhaps due to a read error. The chain recombines TRBV25-1 with TRBJ1-3; D may be TRBD1 (6 bases). Looked up from germline, CDR1 is MGHDK and CDR2 is SYGVNS. This CDR3 comprises 15 residues. The DNA of the CDR3 is TGTGCCAGCACTGAAACAGGGCTCGGTGGAAACACCATATATTTT. Translating it yields CASTETGLGGNTIYF.

CDR3 amino acids: CSVSSQGPNQPQHF. DNA for the CDR3: TGCAGCGTGAGCTCACAGGGGCCCAATCAGCCCCAGCATTTT. The chain combines TRBV29-1 with TRBJ1-5; TRBD1 matches at 7 bases. CDR3 length: 14 residues. Germline lookup yields CDR1 SQVTM and CDR2 ANQGSEA. The V gene end was trimmed by 6 bases and the J gene end by 3 bases; junction bases not matched to a gene: 8. Drawing the rest from reference TRBV29-1 and TRBJ1-5, the complete variable domain is SAVISQKPSRDICQRGTSLTIQCQVDSQVTMMFWYRQQPGQSLTLIATANQGSEATYESGFVIDKFPISRPNLTFSTLTVSNMSPEDSSIYLCSVSSQGPNQPQHFGDGTRLSIL.

J is TRBJ2-3 and V is TRBV6-1; 12 nucleotides align to TRBD2. V shed 3 bases, J shed 2 bases, and the junction held 6 bases outside the gene matches. This CDR3 is built from 17 residues. CDR1 and CDR2 (germline): MNHNS, SASEGT. The CDR3 loop reads CASSEFGTSGFTDTQYF. The CDR3 DNA reads as TGTGCCAGCAGTGAGTTTGGGACTAGCGGGTTCACAGATACGCAGTATTTT.

CDR3 DNA: TGTGCCAGCAGTCGACTCACAGGGACTAATGAAAAACTGTTTTTT. It translates to CASSRLTGTNEKLFF. The chain combines TRBV2 with TRBJ1-4, with D perhaps matching TRBD1 (6 bases). The CDR3 totals 15 residues. Germline lookup yields CDR1 SNHLY and CDR2 FYNNEI. V shed 5 bases and J shed 2 bases, with 12 bases lying between them.

Only a few counts were recorded for this clone. The V call is TRBV14, the J call TRBJ2-2; 8 bases line up with TRBD1. Germline loops: CDR1 SGHDN, CDR2 FVKESK. There are 15 residues in the CDR3. The junction had 8 bases not matched to a gene; V was cut back by 4 bases and J by 7 bases. The CDR3 DNA reads TGTGCCAGCAGCCGGACAGGGTCAAGGAACGGGGAGCTGTTTTTT. Residues: CASSRTGSRNGELFF.

This chain connects TRBV5-6 to TRBJ2-7; TRBD1 might be the D (5 bases). Germline lookup yields CDR1 SGHDT and CDR2 YYEEEE. V was cut by 6 bases and J by 3 bases, with 16 bases left in between. The CDR3 totals 14 residues. This chain's CDR3 is CASTSRQTGYEQYF. Written as DNA, the CDR3 is TGTGCCAGCACCTCTCGACAGACGGGCTACGAGCAGTACTTC.